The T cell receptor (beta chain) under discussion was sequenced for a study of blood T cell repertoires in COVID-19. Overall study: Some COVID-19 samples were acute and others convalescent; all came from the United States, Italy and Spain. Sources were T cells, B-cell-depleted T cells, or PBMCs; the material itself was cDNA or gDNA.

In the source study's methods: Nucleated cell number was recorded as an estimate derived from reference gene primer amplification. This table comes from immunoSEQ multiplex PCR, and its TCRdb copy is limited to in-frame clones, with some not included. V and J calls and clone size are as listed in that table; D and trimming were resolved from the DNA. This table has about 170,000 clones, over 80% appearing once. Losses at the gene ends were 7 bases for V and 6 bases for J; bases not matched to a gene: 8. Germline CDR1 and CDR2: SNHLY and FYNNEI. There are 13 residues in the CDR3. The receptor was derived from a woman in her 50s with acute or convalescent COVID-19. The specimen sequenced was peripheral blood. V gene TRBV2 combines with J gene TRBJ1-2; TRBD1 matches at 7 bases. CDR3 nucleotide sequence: TGTGCCAGCAATGACAGGGAGGAAGATGGCTACACCTTC. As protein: CASNDREEDGYTF.